This TCR beta chain emerged from a study of cytomegalovirus exposure and HLA in healthy donors. Note on this clone: Its antigen is not identified.

V was pared by 1 base and J by 4 bases, with 8 bases between. Germline assignment: CDR1 KGHSH and CDR2 LQKENI. CDR3 length: 13 residues. Primers included in the PCR were 60 Vbeta and 13 Jbeta primers. Study processing details: Per a later analysis, the number of unique TCR beta chains was some 82 million, of which some 10 million were shared. Assay used: immunoSEQ multiplex PCR; TCRdb lists only in-frame clones, some missing. For V, J and clone size, that table is used; D and trimming come from the DNA. This sample carries approximately 100,000 clones, 74% of them seen once, and the ten largest clones take 2% to 2.5%. Study-wide results and limits: Per a later analysis, about 15,000 TCR beta sequences showed association with HLA alleles at 0.05 false discovery rate. Immune exposure was documented only through CMV serostatus. TCR beta chain V- and J-gene trimming was linked, in a later analysis, to a missense variant in DCLRE1C.

This receptor was identified in a human donor in good health. Sequenced: PBMCs. The chain links TRBV18 to TRBJ2-7; the D gene is possibly TRBD2 (7 bases). The CDR3 here is CASSPQGGYEQYF. CDR3 nucleotide sequence: TGTGCCAGCTCACCACAGGGGGGGTACGAGCAGTACTTC.